Listed here are 21 T cell receptor beta chains from one sample, sequenced in a study of identical twins. TCRdb independently ran MiXCR on the 5' RACE reads; one entry per CDR3 protein. The sample carries hundreds of thousands of distinct CDR3 sequences, approximately 21% recorded once. The same specimen was also included in a second study, on T cells expressing NK-cell markers.

The specimen was PBMCs. These receptors all stem from a woman aged 18-29 years in good health.

The chain combines TRBV20-1 with TRBJ2-3, with 8 bases lining up with TRBD2. The J segment lost 6 bases and the V segment lost 5 bases, leaving 10 bases of the junction unmatched. The CDR3 extends over 14 amino acids. Germline V gene lookup returns CDR1 DFQATT and CDR2 SNEGSKA (reference sequence). The CDR3 nucleotides are TGCAGTGCTTTTTTCAGCGGGGGAGGGGATACGCAGTATTTT. Protein: CSAFFSGGGDTQYF.

This clonotype was seen a handful of times. CDR3 residues: CASRSQGVTEAFF. The CDR3 DNA sequence: TGTGCCAGCAGGTCTCAGGGAGTCACTGAAGCTTTCTTT. The genes are TRBV6-6 and TRBJ1-1; perhaps TRBD1 as D (5 bases). The CDR3 length is 13 residues. Between the trimmed V and J ends, which lost 6 bases and 4 bases, there was a span of 12 bases. The V gene's germline CDR1 is MNHNY and CDR2 SVGAGI (reference sequence).

The chain links TRBV18 to TRBJ1-2; D might be TRBD1 (5 bases). The CDR3 extends over 15 amino acids. V shed 3 bases and J shed 5 bases, with 16 bases lying between them. CDR1 is KGHSH and CDR2 is LQKENI in the germline V gene. CDR3 loop: CASSPSEDTSYGYTF. CDR3 coding DNA: TGTGCCAGCTCACCCTCCGAGGACACCTCATATGGCTACACCTTC.

This chain connects TRBV6-5 to TRBJ2-5, with D possibly matching TRBD1 (6 bases). CDR1 and CDR2 (germline): MNHEY, SVGAGI. The CDR3 has 16 amino acids. Trimming took 2 bases from V and 4 from J, leaving 17 bases between them. CDR3 DNA sequence: TGTGCCAGCAGTTACAAACTTGTTGGGGGCCGAGAGACCCAGTACTTC. It translates to CASSYKLVGGRETQYF.

The rearrangement joins TRBV11-1 to TRBJ2-1; TRBD2 aligns across 9 bases. The CDR3 loop spans 20 amino acids. Germline V gives CDR1 SGHAT, CDR2 FQDESV (reference sequence). With V trimmed by 5 bases and J by 16 bases, 33 bases remained unmatched. The CDR3, as DNA: TGTGCCAGCAGCCTACCCTACACAGGTTGGCCGGGACTAGCACACCCTAAGGGATTCTTC. This translates into CASSLPYTGWPGLAHPKGFF.

The sample holds a few counts of this clonotype. This rearrangement joins TRBV7-9 to TRBJ2-7; D unclear. The V gene's germline CDR1 is SEHNR and CDR2 FQNEAQ (reference sequence). The CDR3 loop spans 15 amino acids. The V end lost 0 bases, the J end lost 4 bases, and 13 bases lay between the germline ends. The CDR3: CASSLAGPGRYEQYF. CDR3 bases: TGTGCCAGCAGCTTAGCCGGACCCGGAAGGTACGAGCAGTACTTC. The full variable domain, in which reference TRBV7-9 and TRBJ2-7 provide the parts outside the CDR3, is DTGVSQNPRHKITKRGQNVTFRCDPISEHNRLYWYRQTLGQGPEFLTYFQNEAQLEKSRLLSDRFSAERPKGSFSTLEIQRTEQGDSAMYLCASSLAGPGRYEQYFGPGTRLTVT.

CDR3 nucleotide sequence: TGTGCCAGCAGTGAGCTAGCGGGAGGCTACGAGCAGTACTTC. This gives the protein CASSELAGGYEQYF. The chain uses TRBV6-1 and TRBJ2-7, with 11 bases lining up with TRBD2. The CDR3 covers 14 residues. The germline CDR1 and CDR2 sequences are MNHNS and SASEGT. The junction had 1 base not matched to a gene; V was cut back by 3 bases and J by 3 bases.

This clonotype was counted only a few times. The chain has TRBV20-1 and TRBJ2-7; TRBD1 aligns across 11 bases. CDR1 is DFQATT and CDR2 is SNEGSKA in the germline V gene (reference sequence). CDR3 length: 13 residues. The V and J ends lost 6 bases and 1 base, in that order; junction bases with no gene match: 2. The CDR3 region is CSADRGPSYEQYF. The CDR3 DNA reads TGCAGTGCGGACAGGGGGCCTTCCTACGAGCAGTACTTC.

V gene TRBV5-1 combines with J gene TRBJ1-5; D call uncertain. V lost 3 bases and J lost 1, with 8 bases in between. The germline V gene has CDR1 SGHRS and CDR2 YFSETQ. This CDR3 region has 14 residues. CDR3 loop: CASSSGLSNQPQHF. The DNA of the CDR3 is TGCGCCAGCAGCTCCGGACTGAGCAATCAGCCCCAGCATTTT.

This clonotype was picked up a small number of times. This chain uses TRBV20-1 with TRBJ2-5; D not certain. Germline-derived CDR1 and CDR2 are DFQATT and SNEGSKA (reference sequence). There are 12 residues in the CDR3. Trimming removed 2 bases from V and 4 bases from J, with 8 bases in between. The DNA of the CDR3 is TGCAGTGCTAGAAAGACCGCAGAGACCCAGTACTTC. Translation gives CSARKTAETQYF.

Remarks on this clonotype: The junction departs from germline at one end; a sequencing error may be responsible. This chain connects TRBV12-3 or TRBV12-4 to TRBJ2-2, with TRBD2 matching 10 bases. The CDR3 covers 18 residues. In DNA form, the CDR3 reads TGTACCAGCAGTTTAAGGCTAGCGGGGGCCTCGAACACCGGGGAGCTGTTTTTT. Translation: CTSSLRLAGASNTGELFF.

In its sample, this clonotype was seen many times. The V and J genes are TRBV12-3 or TRBV12-4 and TRBJ2-7, with D perhaps matching TRBD1 or TRBD2 (7 bases each). This CDR3 is built from 15 residues. V was clipped by 6 bases and J by 0 bases, with 15 bases between them. Written as DNA, the CDR3 is TGTGCCAGCAGCGGGGGAGGGGGCTTCTCCTACGAGCAGTACTTC. Amino acid sequence: CASSGGGGFSYEQYF.

The chain has TRBV7-9 and TRBJ2-1; D is unresolved. Germline-derived CDR1 and CDR2 are SEHNR and FQNEAQ (reference sequence). Trimming stripped 5 bases from V and 8 bases from J, with 13 bases between. This CDR3 has 13 amino acids. CDR3 sequence reads: CASSNWRPDEQFF. Written as DNA, the CDR3 is TGTGCCAGCAGCAACTGGCGTCCCGATGAGCAGTTCTTC.

This chain links TRBV5-1 with TRBJ2-7, with D perhaps TRBD1 (6 bases). V was shortened by 8 bases and J by 2 bases, with 20 bases between the two germline ends. The length of the CDR3 is 15 residues. The germline V gene has CDR1 SGHRS and CDR2 YFSETQ. In nucleotides, the CDR3 is TGCGCCAGTTTTAAGGGCGGCAGGGGTGCCTACGAGCAGTACTTC. Amino acids: CASFKGGRGAYEQYF.

The sample holds a few counts of this clonotype. This chain uses TRBV12-3 or TRBV12-4 with TRBJ1-1; unclear D gene. This CDR3 is built from 13 residues. Trimming pared 4 bases from V and 5 bases from J, leaving 11 bases between. CDR3 protein: CASSSPSVTEAFF. The DNA for the CDR3 is TGTGCCAGCAGTTCCCCCTCGGTGACTGAAGCTTTCTTT.

Many counts were recorded for this clonotype. In DNA, the CDR3 is TGCAGCCTCCAACAGGGTCTGGGGACGCAGTATTTT. It is translated as CSLQQGLGTQYF. The V gene is TRBV29-1, the J gene TRBJ2-3; perhaps TRBD1 as D (6 bases). Germline V gives CDR1 SQVTM, CDR2 ANQGSEA. The V end lost 8 bases, the J end lost 9 bases, and 18 bases lay between the germline ends. This CDR3 has 12 residues.

This clonotype has only a few counts. This chain connects TRBV5-4 to TRBJ2-5, with D possibly being TRBD2 (7 bases). The CDR3 is 19 amino acids. Looked up from germline, CDR1 is SGHNT and CDR2 is YYREEE (reference sequence). Between the trimmed V and J ends, which lost 2 bases and 4 bases, there was a span of 27 bases. The CDR3, as DNA: TGTGCCAGCAGCTTTCAGCCCCTCGTGGGGGCGGGAGTCGGAGAGACCCAGTACTTC. Its protein is CASSFQPLVGAGVGETQYF.

This clonotype was seen more than once but under ten times. This chain connects TRBV20-1 to TRBJ2-7; a possible D gene is TRBD1 (6 bases). This CDR3 region has 13 residues. From germline, CDR1 is DFQATT and CDR2 SNEGSKA (reference sequence). V gave up 5 bases and J gave up 1 base, with 12 bases separating them. CDR3 nucleotide sequence: TGCAGTGCTTCCGGGACAATGTCCTACGAGCAGTACTTC. Residues: CSASGTMSYEQYF.

In this sample, this clonotype turned up many times. This chain joins TRBV12-3 or TRBV12-4 and TRBJ1-3, with D possibly TRBD1 on 5 matching bases. Trimming shortened V by 4 bases and J by 2 bases, and 9 bases separated the two germline ends. The CDR3 is 14 amino acids. The chain's CDR3 is CASSSTGAGNTIYF. In DNA, the CDR3 is TGTGCCAGCAGTTCAACGGGGGCTGGAAACACCATATATTTT.

The chain combines TRBV18 with TRBJ2-3, with D possibly being TRBD1 or TRBD2 (5 bases each). Germline assignment: CDR1 KGHSH and CDR2 LQKENI. There are 15 residues in the CDR3. V was clipped by 3 bases and J by 2 bases, with 12 bases between them. The CDR3 sequence is CASSPLPGTTDTQYF. The CDR3 DNA reads as TGTGCCAGCTCACCTCTGCCGGGGACCACAGATACGCAGTATTTT.

CDR3 residues: CASSFRGLENEQFF. Written as DNA, the CDR3 is TGCGCCAGCAGCTTCAGAGGGCTAGAAAATGAGCAGTTCTTC. The gene calls are TRBV5-1 and TRBJ2-1, with D maybe TRBD2 (5 bases). Trimming stripped 2 bases from V and 7 bases from J, with 13 bases between. The CDR3 spans 14 residues. Germline V CDR1 and CDR2: SGHRS, YFSETQ.